This TCR beta chain was sequenced for a study of graft-versus-host responses after intestinal transplantation. Across the whole study: Recipients underwent multivisceral, liver-intestinal, or isolated intestinal transplants.

This CDR3 has 17 amino acids. V was clipped by 0 bases and J by 3 bases, with 17 bases between them. Germline CDR1 and CDR2: ENHRY and SYGVKD. This table comes from immunoSEQ multiplex PCR, and its TCRdb copy is limited to in-frame clones, with some not included. The data hold about 99,000 clones, with 85% to 95% observed a single time. As for this clone: No antigen is known for it.

The source material was unstimulated CD8+ T cells sorted from spleen or lymph node cells, sampled before transplant. The sequence came from a human donor who was the organ donor for an intestinal transplant. The J gene is TRBJ1-1, the V gene TRBV10-3; the D gene is possibly TRBD1 (5 bases). CDR3: CAISESQTVQGYTEAFF. The CDR3 DNA sequence: TGTGCCATCAGTGAGTCGCAGACAGTTCAGGGATACACTGAAGCTTTCTTT.